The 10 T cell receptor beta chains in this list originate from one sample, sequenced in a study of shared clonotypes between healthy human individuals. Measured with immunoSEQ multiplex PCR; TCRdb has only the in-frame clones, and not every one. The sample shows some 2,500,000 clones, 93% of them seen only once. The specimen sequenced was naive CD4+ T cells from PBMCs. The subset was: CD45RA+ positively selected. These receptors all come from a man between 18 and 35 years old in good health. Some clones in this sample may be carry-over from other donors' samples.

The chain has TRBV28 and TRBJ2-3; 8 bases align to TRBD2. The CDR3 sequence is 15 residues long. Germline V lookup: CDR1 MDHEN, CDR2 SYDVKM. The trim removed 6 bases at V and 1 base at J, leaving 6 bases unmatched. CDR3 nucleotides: TGTGCCAGCAGCCTACTTAGCGGGGGCACAGATACGCAGTATTTT. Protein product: CASSLLSGGTDTQYF.

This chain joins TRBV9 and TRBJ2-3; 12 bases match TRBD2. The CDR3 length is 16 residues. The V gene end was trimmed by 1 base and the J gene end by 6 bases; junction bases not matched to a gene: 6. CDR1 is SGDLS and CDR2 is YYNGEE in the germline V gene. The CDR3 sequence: CASSVPLAGGLDTQYF. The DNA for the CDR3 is TGTGCCAGCAGCGTACCCCTAGCGGGAGGGTTGGATACGCAGTATTTT.

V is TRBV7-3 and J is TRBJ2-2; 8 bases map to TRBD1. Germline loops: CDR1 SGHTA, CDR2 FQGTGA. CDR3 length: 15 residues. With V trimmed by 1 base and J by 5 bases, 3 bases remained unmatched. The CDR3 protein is CASSLMGQATGELFF. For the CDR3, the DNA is TGTGCCAGCAGCTTAATGGGACAGGCGACCGGGGAGCTGTTTTTT. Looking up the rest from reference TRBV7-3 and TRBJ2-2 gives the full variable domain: GAGVSQTPSNKVTEKGKYVELRCDPISGHTALYWYRQSLGQGPEFLIYFQGTGAADDSGLPNDRFFAVRPEGSVSTLKIQRTERGDSAVYLCASSLMGQATGELFFGEGSRLTVL.

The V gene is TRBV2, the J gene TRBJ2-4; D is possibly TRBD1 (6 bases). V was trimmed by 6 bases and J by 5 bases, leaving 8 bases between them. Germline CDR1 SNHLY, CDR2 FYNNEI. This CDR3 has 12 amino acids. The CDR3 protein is CASRDSQNIQYF. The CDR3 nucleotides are TGTGCCAGCAGGGACAGTCAAAACATTCAGTACTTC. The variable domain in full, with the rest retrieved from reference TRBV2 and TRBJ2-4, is EPEVTQTPSHQVTQMGQEVILRCVPISNHLYFYWYRQILGQKVEFLVSFYNNEISEKSEIFDDQFSVERPDGSNFTLKIRSTKLEDSAMYFCASRDSQNIQYFGAGTRLSVL.

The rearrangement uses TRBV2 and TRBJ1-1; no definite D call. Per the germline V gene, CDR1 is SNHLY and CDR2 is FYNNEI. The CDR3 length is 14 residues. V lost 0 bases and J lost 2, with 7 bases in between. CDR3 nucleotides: TGTGCCAGCAGTGAAGCCCTTAGTAACACTGAAGCTTTCTTT. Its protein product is CASSEALSNTEAFF.

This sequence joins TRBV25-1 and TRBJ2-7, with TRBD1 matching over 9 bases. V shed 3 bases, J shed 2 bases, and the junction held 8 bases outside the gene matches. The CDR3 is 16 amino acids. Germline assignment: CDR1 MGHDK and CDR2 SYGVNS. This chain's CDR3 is CASSDIGGQGPYEQYF. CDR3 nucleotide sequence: TGTGCCAGCAGTGATATAGGGGGACAGGGACCCTACGAGCAGTACTTC.

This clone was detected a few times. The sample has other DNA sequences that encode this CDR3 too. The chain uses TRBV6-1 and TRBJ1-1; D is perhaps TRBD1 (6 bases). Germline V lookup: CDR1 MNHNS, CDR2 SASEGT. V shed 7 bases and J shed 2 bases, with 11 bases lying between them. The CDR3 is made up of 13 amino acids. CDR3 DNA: TGTGCCAGCACCGGACAGCTAAACACTGAAGCTTTCTTT. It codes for CASTGQLNTEAFF.

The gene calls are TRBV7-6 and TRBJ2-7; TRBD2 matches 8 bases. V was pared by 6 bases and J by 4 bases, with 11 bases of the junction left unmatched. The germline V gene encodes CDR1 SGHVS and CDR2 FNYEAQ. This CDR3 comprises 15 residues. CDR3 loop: CASSKWASGPYEQYF. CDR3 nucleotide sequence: TGTGCCAGCAGTAAGTGGGCTAGCGGGCCTTACGAGCAGTACTTC.

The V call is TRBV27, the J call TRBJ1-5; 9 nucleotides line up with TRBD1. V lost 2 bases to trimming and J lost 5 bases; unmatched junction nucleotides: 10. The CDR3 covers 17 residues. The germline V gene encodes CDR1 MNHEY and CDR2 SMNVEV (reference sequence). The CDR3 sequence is CASSLIRTGEGHQPQHF. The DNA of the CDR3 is TGTGCCAGCAGTTTAATTAGGACAGGGGAGGGTCATCAGCCCCAGCATTTT.

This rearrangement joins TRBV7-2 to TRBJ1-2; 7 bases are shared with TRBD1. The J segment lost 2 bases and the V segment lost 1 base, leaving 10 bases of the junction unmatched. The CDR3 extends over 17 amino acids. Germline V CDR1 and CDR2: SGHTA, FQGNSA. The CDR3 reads CASSLGPGTVRNYGYTF. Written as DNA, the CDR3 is TGTGCCAGCAGCTTAGGTCCAGGGACAGTCAGGAACTATGGCTACACCTTC.